These T cell receptor beta chains were read from a single sample in a study of PD-1 blockade in classical Hodgkin lymphoma. Produced via immunoSEQ multiplex PCR; TCRdb's table is partial and in-frame only. The sample consists of about 90,000 clones, about 93% of them appearing once. The material sequenced was peripheral blood mononuclear cells (PBMCs), taken before the second cycle of nivolumab. Source of these receptors: a human donor with classical Hodgkin lymphoma. Both conserved end residues are part of each CDR3. A D gene is named only where the DNA matches it firmly. Clone size is stated in some rows and not others, as once, few, many or a class when expanded.

cdr3_aa: CASTRGRDSQYEQYF; cdr3_nt: TGTGCCAGCACTCGGGGGCGGGACAGCCAGTACGAGCAGTACTTC; d_call: .; j_call: TRBJ2-7; clone_size: .; v_call: TRBV9
cdr3_aa: CASSFLAGITDTQYF; cdr3_nt: TGCGCCAGCAGCTTCCTAGCGGGAATCACAGATACGCAGTATTTT; d_call: TRBD2; j_call: TRBJ2-3; clone_size: .; v_call: TRBV5-1
cdr3_aa: CASSLDLGQPGRRGELFF; cdr3_nt: TGTGCCAGCAGCTTAGATTTGGGACAGCCAGGACGGAGAGGGGAGCTGTTTTTT; d_call: TRBD1; j_call: TRBJ2-2; clone_size: .; v_call: TRBV11-2
cdr3_aa: CATLRGGGRAYNEQFF; cdr3_nt: TGTGCCACCCTTCGTGGTGGCGGGAGGGCCTACAATGAGCAGTTCTTC; d_call: TRBD2; j_call: TRBJ2-1; clone_size: .; v_call: TRBV10-3
cdr3_aa: CASSLALTSGAYNEQFF; cdr3_nt: TGCGCCAGCAGCTTGGCCTTGACTAGCGGGGCCTACAATGAGCAGTTCTTC; d_call: TRBD2; j_call: TRBJ2-1; clone_size: .; v_call: TRBV5-1
cdr3_aa: CASSFINNEQFF; cdr3_nt: TGTGCCAGCAGCTTCATCAACAATGAGCAGTTCTTC; d_call: .; j_call: TRBJ2-1; clone_size: once; v_call: TRBV7-2
cdr3_aa: CASSIVPGQGNQPQHF; cdr3_nt: TGTGCCAGTAGTATAGTCCCGGGACAGGGCAATCAGCCCCAGCATTTT; d_call: TRBD1; j_call: TRBJ1-5; clone_size: once; v_call: TRBV19
cdr3_aa: CAWNRDSKGYTF; cdr3_nt: TGTGCCTGGAACCGGGACAGTAAAGGCTACACCTTC; d_call: TRBD1; j_call: TRBJ1-2; clone_size: once; v_call: TRBV30
cdr3_aa: CASSLVPRGNGYTF; cdr3_nt: TGTGCCAGCAGCTTAGTTCCCCGGGGAAATGGCTACACCTTC; d_call: .; j_call: TRBJ1-2; clone_size: .; v_call: TRBV11-2
cdr3_aa: CSVDQGANTEAFF; cdr3_nt: TGCAGCGTTGACCAGGGGGCGAACACTGAAGCTTTCTTT; d_call: TRBD1; j_call: TRBJ1-1; clone_size: .; v_call: TRBV29-1
cdr3_aa: CASTPPPGQGGEQYF; cdr3_nt: TGTGCCAGCACCCCACCACCGGGACAGGGAGGGGAGCAGTACTTC; d_call: TRBD1; j_call: TRBJ2-7; clone_size: .; v_call: TRBV27
cdr3_aa: CASSPGDRVGGYTF; cdr3_nt: TGTGCCAGCAGCCCTGGAGACAGGGTGGGCGGCTACACCTTC; d_call: TRBD1; j_call: TRBJ1-2; clone_size: .; v_call: TRBV28
cdr3_aa: CASSSPGGLWANYGYTF; cdr3_nt: TGTGCCAGCAGTTCGCCAGGGGGACTATGGGCTAACTATGGCTACACCTTC; d_call: TRBD1; j_call: TRBJ1-2; clone_size: .; v_call: TRBV28
cdr3_aa: CAWKWAGTYEQYF; cdr3_nt: TGTGCCTGGAAGTGGGCTGGGACCTACGAGCAGTACTTC; d_call: .; j_call: TRBJ2-7; clone_size: .; v_call: TRBV30
cdr3_aa: CASSSWTAYEQYF; cdr3_nt: TGTGCCAGCAGCTCATGGACAGCCTACGAGCAGTACTTC; d_call: .; j_call: TRBJ2-7; clone_size: .; v_call: TRBV5-8
cdr3_aa: CAARGDRENEKLFF; cdr3_nt: TGTGCCGCCCGGGGGGACAGGGAGAATGAAAAACTGTTTTTT; d_call: TRBD1; j_call: TRBJ1-4; clone_size: .; v_call: TRBV10-3
cdr3_aa: CASSPQLTDTQYF; cdr3_nt: TGTGCCAGCAGCCCCCAACTAACAGATACGCAGTATTTT; d_call: .; j_call: TRBJ2-3; clone_size: once; v_call: TRBV11-2
cdr3_aa: CASSLLPRVRVPNEKLFF; cdr3_nt: TGTGCCAGCAGCTTACTCCCTCGGGTTCGGGTACCTAATGAAAAACTGTTTTTT; d_call: .; j_call: TRBJ1-4; clone_size: .; v_call: TRBV7-9
cdr3_aa: CATWDSSNSYNEQFF; cdr3_nt: TGTGCCACCTGGGACAGCTCAAACTCCTACAATGAGCAGTTCTTC; d_call: TRBD1; j_call: TRBJ2-1; clone_size: .; v_call: TRBV5-6
cdr3_aa: CASSSGTHGYTF; cdr3_nt: TGCGCCAGCAGTTCCGGAACGCATGGCTACACCTTC; d_call: .; j_call: TRBJ1-2; clone_size: .; v_call: TRBV5-1
cdr3_aa: CASSVNKWAGTGLNTEAFF; cdr3_nt: TGTGCCAGCAGTGTAAACAAATGGGCCGGGACAGGGTTGAACACTGAAGCTTTCTTT; d_call: TRBD1; j_call: TRBJ1-1; clone_size: .; v_call: TRBV6-1
cdr3_aa: CASSVGEGAPGGNIQYF; cdr3_nt: TGTGCCAGCAGCGTAGGTGAGGGGGCCCCCGGTGGGAACATTCAGTACTTC; d_call: TRBD1; j_call: TRBJ2-4; clone_size: .; v_call: TRBV9
cdr3_aa: CASSPQGTLMNTEAFF; cdr3_nt: TGTGCCAGCTCACCACAGGGGACACTAATGAACACTGAAGCTTTCTTT; d_call: .; j_call: TRBJ1-1; clone_size: .; v_call: TRBV18
cdr3_aa: CASSPGQTNYGYTF; cdr3_nt: TGTGCCAGCTCACCGGGACAGACTAACTATGGCTACACCTTC; d_call: TRBD1; j_call: TRBJ1-2; clone_size: .; v_call: TRBV18
cdr3_aa: CASSQSERDRKGYTF; cdr3_nt: TGTGCCAGCAGCCAAAGCGAAAGGGACAGAAAAGGCTACACCTTC; d_call: TRBD1; j_call: TRBJ1-2; clone_size: .; v_call: TRBV14
cdr3_aa: CASSSLAGGITGELFF; cdr3_nt: TGTGCCAGCAGTTCGTTAGCGGGAGGAATCACCGGGGAGCTGTTTTTT; d_call: TRBD2; j_call: TRBJ2-2; clone_size: once; v_call: TRBV27
cdr3_aa: CSARAPPGQFF; cdr3_nt: TGCAGTGCTAGAGCTCCACCCGGGCAGTTCTTC; d_call: .; j_call: TRBJ2-1; clone_size: .; v_call: TRBV20-1
cdr3_aa: CASSIDGTSYEQYF; cdr3_nt: TGTGCCAGTAGTATAGACGGGACTTCCTACGAGCAGTACTTC; d_call: .; j_call: TRBJ2-7; clone_size: once; v_call: TRBV19
cdr3_aa: CASSFRGSQPQHF; cdr3_nt: TGTGCCAGCAGTTTCAGGGGGAGTCAGCCCCAGCATTTT; d_call: TRBD1; j_call: TRBJ1-5; clone_size: .; v_call: TRBV28
cdr3_aa: CASSVRQGATEAFF; cdr3_nt: TGTGCCAGCAGTGTCCGACAGGGGGCCACTGAAGCTTTCTTT; d_call: TRBD1; j_call: TRBJ1-1; clone_size: .; v_call: TRBV27
cdr3_aa: CARGSEAFF; cdr3_nt: TGTGCCAGAGGAAGCGAAGCTTTCTTT; d_call: .; j_call: TRBJ1-1; clone_size: .; v_call: TRBV19
cdr3_aa: CASSREGVSPGYTF; cdr3_nt: TGTGCCAGCAGCCGGGAGGGGGTCAGCCCTGGCTACACCTTC; d_call: .; j_call: TRBJ1-2; clone_size: .; v_call: TRBV5-4
cdr3_aa: CASRPLSGGSYEQYF; cdr3_nt: TGCGCCAGCAGACCCCTCTCGGGGGGCTCCTACGAGCAGTACTTC; d_call: TRBD2; j_call: TRBJ2-7; clone_size: .; v_call: TRBV4-1
cdr3_aa: CASRSGANVLTF; cdr3_nt: TGTGCCAGCAGGAGTGGGGCCAACGTCCTGACTTTC; d_call: .; j_call: TRBJ2-6; clone_size: once; v_call: TRBV9
cdr3_aa: CASSQVFGATEAFF; cdr3_nt: TGTGCCAGCAGCCAAGTGTTCGGAGCGACTGAAGCTTTCTTT; d_call: .; j_call: TRBJ1-1; clone_size: few; v_call: TRBV14
cdr3_aa: CSVRSPGQGDEQYF; cdr3_nt: TGCAGCGTCCGATCCCCGGGACAGGGCGACGAGCAGTACTTC; d_call: TRBD1; j_call: TRBJ2-7; clone_size: .; v_call: TRBV29-1
cdr3_aa: CATTIDRGSSYNEQFF; cdr3_nt: TGTGCCACCACTATTGATCGGGGGAGCTCCTACAATGAGCAGTTCTTC; d_call: .; j_call: TRBJ2-1; clone_size: .; v_call: TRBV15
cdr3_aa: CASSLPGQGGNTIYF; cdr3_nt: TGTGCCAGTAGTCTACCGGGACAGGGAGGAAACACCATATATTTT; d_call: TRBD1; j_call: TRBJ1-3; clone_size: .; v_call: TRBV19
cdr3_aa: CASSAGHGRNYEQYF; cdr3_nt: TGCGCCAGCAGCGCGGGACACGGACGTAACTACGAGCAGTACTTC; d_call: .; j_call: TRBJ2-7; clone_size: .; v_call: TRBV5-1
cdr3_aa: CASSLSGGQNTGELFF; cdr3_nt: TGTGCCAGCAGTTTATCGGGGGGGCAGAACACCGGGGAGCTGTTTTTT; d_call: .; j_call: TRBJ2-2; clone_size: .; v_call: TRBV27
cdr3_aa: CASSQYPDSYEQYF; cdr3_nt: TGCGCCAGCAGCCAATATCCCGACTCCTACGAGCAGTACTTC; d_call: .; j_call: TRBJ2-7; clone_size: .; v_call: TRBV4-1
cdr3_aa: CASSESGTSYEQYF; cdr3_nt: TGTGCCAGCAGTGAATCCGGGACTAGCTACGAGCAGTACTTC; d_call: TRBD2; j_call: TRBJ2-7; clone_size: .; v_call: TRBV25-1
cdr3_aa: CAWTSGRGSTDTQYF; cdr3_nt: TGTGCCTGGACTAGCGGGAGGGGTTCCACAGATACGCAGTATTTT; d_call: TRBD2; j_call: TRBJ2-3; clone_size: .; v_call: TRBV30
cdr3_aa: CASSQGPLTSGGNTIYF; cdr3_nt: TGCGCCAGCAGCCAAGGACCACTGACCTCGGGAGGAAACACCATATATTTT; d_call: .; j_call: TRBJ1-3; clone_size: .; v_call: TRBV4-1